The 9 T cell receptor beta chains reported below all come from one sample, sequenced in a study of blood T cells in healthy people across ages. A second PCR, run for roughly 7 to 12 cycles, used a sample-barcoded 5' primer plus a J-beta primer mix. MiXCR was run by TCRdb on the 5' RACE reads, yielding one entry per CDR3 protein. The sample records around 1,500,000 distinct CDR3 sequences, 28% being singletons. Sequencing was carried out using blood. The source of these receptors is a woman in her twenties or thirties in good health.

The V gene is TRBV18, the J gene TRBJ2-7; D may be TRBD1 (5 bases). From germline, CDR1 is KGHSH and CDR2 LQKENI. The CDR3 covers 14 residues. The V gene lost 6 bases and the J gene lost 0 bases, with 12 bases spanning the gap. The CDR3 region is CASSSGPFSYEQYF. CDR3 DNA: TGTGCCAGCTCCTCAGGGCCTTTCTCCTACGAGCAGTACTTC.

This clonotype has more than one count but fewer than ten. V and J are TRBV6-6 and TRBJ2-1, with D possibly TRBD2 on 5 matching bases. Trimming left V 2 bases short and J 7 bases short, with 15 bases between. Germline V gives CDR1 MNHNY, CDR2 SVGAGI (reference sequence). This CDR3 contains 15 residues. CDR3 in amino acids: CASSYNGGLTNEQFF. The CDR3 DNA is TGTGCCAGCAGTTACAACGGAGGACTGACAAATGAGCAGTTCTTC.

This clonotype was counted between two and nine times. The DNA for the CDR3 is TGTGCCAGCAGAGAGTTTTCCACAGGGAACTATGGCTACACCTTC. Translated: CASREFSTGNYGYTF. V is TRBV6-4 and J is TRBJ1-2, with a weak D call TRBD1 (6 bases). This CDR3 is built from 15 residues. V lost 6 bases and J lost 2, with 16 bases in between. Germline lookup yields CDR1 MRHNA and CDR2 SNTAGT.

This clonotype was found many times. An end of the junction does not agree with germline; a read error may underlie this. The chain uses TRBV5-1 and TRBJ2-7; D might be TRBD1 (5 bases). Germline lookup yields CDR1 SGHRS and CDR2 YFSETQ. This CDR3 has 13 amino acids. CDR3: CVSSLAGSYEQYF. The CDR3 coding sequence is TGCGTCAGCAGCTTGGCAGGGTCCTACGAGCAGTACTTC.

This clonotype was counted at least ten times. V gene TRBV5-1 combines with J gene TRBJ2-7; 8 bases are shared with TRBD2. The CDR3 extends over 13 amino acids. CDR1 is SGHRS and CDR2 is YFSETQ in the germline V gene. Trimming took 10 bases from V and 6 from J; bases not matched to a gene: 12. The chain's CDR3 is CAQHQRESCEQYF. The CDR3 bases are TGCGCCCAGCACCAGCGGGAGAGCTGCGAGCAGTACTTC.

This clonotype was detected many times. This chain connects TRBV29-1 to TRBJ2-5; D possibly uses TRBD1 or TRBD2 (5 bases each). The germline V gene encodes CDR1 SQVTM and CDR2 ANQGSEA. The ends were cut back, 7 bases at V and 3 bases at J, with 18 bases in the middle. This CDR3 spans 14 amino acids. The CDR3 protein is CSASRDGGKETQYF. The DNA for the CDR3 is TGCAGCGCGTCACGGGACGGAGGAAAAGAGACCCAGTACTTC. Looking up the rest from reference TRBV29-1 and TRBJ2-5 gives the full variable domain: SAVISQKPSRDICQRGTSLTIQCQVDSQVTMMFWYRQQPGQSLTLIATANQGSEATYESGFVIDKFPISRPNLTFSTLTVSNMSPEDSSIYLCSASRDGGKETQYFGPGTRLLVL.

This clonotype was observed a handful of times. The chain employs TRBV29-1 and TRBJ1-2, with a tentative D call TRBD1 (5 bases). Germline-derived CDR1 and CDR2 are SQVTM and ANQGSEA. The CDR3 consists of 11 residues. V was trimmed by 2 bases and J by 8 bases, leaving 9 bases between them. The CDR3 region has the DNA TGCAGCGTTGAACAGGGTGGCGGCTACACCTTC. Encoded protein: CSVEQGGGYTF.

This clonotype has ten or more counts. V gene TRBV9 combines with J gene TRBJ2-3; D unclear. In germline, CDR1 is SGDLS, CDR2 YYNGEE. The CDR3 is 14 amino acids. V was trimmed by 0 bases and J by 8 bases, leaving 13 bases between them. CDR3 in DNA: TGTGCCAGCAGCGTAGACCCATCGACCTTTACGCAGTATTTT. It codes for CASSVDPSTFTQYF.

A remark on this clonotype: Since a much larger clone is just one base distant, this may be a read error. The genes are TRBV6-4 and TRBJ2-1; the D is unclear. The CDR3 is made up of 16 amino acids. Germline V gene sequence: CDR1 MRHNA, CDR2 SNTAGT. The CDR3 loop is CASNDWEGQLWNEQFF. In nucleotides, the CDR3 is TGTGCCAGCAATGACTGGGAAGGGCAGCTGTGGAATGAGCAGTTCTTC.